Listed here are 19 T cell receptor beta chains from one sample, sequenced in a study of blood T cell repertoires in COVID-19. Measured with immunoSEQ multiplex PCR; TCRdb has only the in-frame clones, and not every one. The sample shows under 200,000 clones, around nine tenths of them seen only once. Source material: PBMCs or T cells enriched from blood (not recorded which). All receptors derive from a woman between 18 and 29 years old who had recovered from COVID-19.

The chain combines TRBV27 with TRBJ2-1, with 8 bases aligning to TRBD2. Germline CDR1 MNHEY, CDR2 SMNVEV (reference sequence). Germline trimming cut 5 bases from V and 9 bases from J; bases unmatched to any gene: 12. The CDR3 is 15 amino acids. DNA for the CDR3: TGTGCCAGCAGTCGTCGGGGGAGCGGGAGTTTTGAGCAGTTCTTC. Its protein product is CASSRRGSGSFEQFF.

This rearrangement joins TRBV18 to TRBJ1-1, with 8 bases matching TRBD1. Germline V lookup: CDR1 KGHSH, CDR2 LQKENI. This CDR3 is built from 17 residues. V lost 4 bases and J lost 4; bases outside the gene matches: 14. The CDR3 nucleotides are TGTGCCAGCTCACTTAATCAACCTAGGACAGGGACCACTGAAGCTTTCTTT. Translation: CASSLNQPRTGTTEAFF.

The gene calls are TRBV5-4 and TRBJ2-7, with TRBD2 identical over 9 bases. Trimming took 1 base from V and 3 from J; bases not matched to a gene: 5. The CDR3 length is 15 residues. Germline V gives CDR1 SGHNT, CDR2 YYREEE (reference sequence). The CDR3 protein is CASSLLAGAGYEQYF. In DNA, the CDR3 is TGTGCCAGCAGCTTGTTAGCGGGAGCCGGCTACGAGCAGTACTTC.

V gene TRBV2 combines with J gene TRBJ1-1, with D possibly TRBD1 on 5 matching bases. CDR1 and CDR2 (germline): SNHLY, FYNNEI. The CDR3 covers 17 residues. Trimming stripped 5 bases from V and 1 base from J, with 20 bases between. The CDR3 DNA reads TGTGCCAGCAGTCACATCCGGCAGGGAGGTGGGAACACTGAAGCTTTCTTT. Amino acids: CASSHIRQGGGNTEAFF.

This chain links TRBV7-3 with TRBJ2-1; D unresolved. Germline loops: CDR1 SGHTA, CDR2 FQGTGA. Between the trimmed V and J ends, which lost 4 bases and 6 bases, there was a span of 16 bases. The CDR3 is made up of 15 amino acids. This chain's CDR3 is CASSSIPLVPNEQFF. The CDR3 coding sequence is TGTGCCAGCAGCTCCATCCCATTAGTCCCCAATGAGCAGTTCTTC.

The genes are TRBV27 and TRBJ2-7; maybe TRBD1 (6 bases). CDR3 length: 13 amino acids. Trimming took 5 bases from V and 5 from J, leaving 13 bases between them. Germline V gene sequence: CDR1 MNHEY, CDR2 SMNVEV (reference sequence). The CDR3 DNA reads TGTGCCAGCAGTAAAGCGGACAGCCACGAGCAGTACTTC. Residues: CASSKADSHEQYF.

The J gene is TRBJ2-2, the V gene TRBV9; D is uncertain. Germline V lookup: CDR1 SGDLS, CDR2 YYNGEE. The CDR3 totals 14 residues. V lost 0 bases and J 1 base, leaving 4 bases between the germline ends. The CDR3 region is CASSVVVNTGELFF. The CDR3 nucleotides are TGTGCCAGCAGCGTAGTAGTGAACACCGGGGAGCTGTTTTTT. Looking up the rest from reference TRBV9 and TRBJ2-2 gives the full variable domain: DSGVTQTPKHLITATGQRVTLRCSPRSGDLSVYWYQQSLDQGLQFLIQYYNGEERAKGNILERFSAQQFPDLHSELNLSSLELGDSALYFCASSVVVNTGELFFGEGSRLTVL.

V usage is TRBV18 and J usage is TRBJ1-1; D not resolved. The CDR3 loop spans 13 amino acids. Trimming stripped 0 bases from V and 4 bases from J, with 6 bases between. Germline V gene sequence: CDR1 KGHSH, CDR2 LQKENI. CDR3 amino acids: CASSPPASTEAFF. As DNA, the CDR3 is TGTGCCAGCTCACCACCAGCTAGCACTGAAGCTTTCTTT. Based on the CDR3 plus reference TRBV18 and TRBJ1-1, the full variable domain is NAGVMQNPRHLVRRRGQEARLRCSPMKGHSHVYWYRQLPEEGLKFMVYLQKENIIDESGMPKERFSAEFPKEGPSILRIQQVVRGDSAAYFCASSPPASTEAFFGQGTRLTVV.

The rearrangement links TRBV5-4 to TRBJ1-1, with D perhaps TRBD1 (6 bases). Germline-derived CDR1 and CDR2 are SGHNT and YYREEE (reference sequence). The CDR3 loop spans 16 amino acids. Trimming shortened V by 3 bases and J by 1 base, and 16 bases separated the two germline ends. The chain's CDR3 is CASSSEWTDGNTEAFF. Here the CDR3 DNA reads TGTGCCAGCAGCTCCGAATGGACAGATGGGAACACTGAAGCTTTCTTT.

J is TRBJ2-1 and V is TRBV5-6; weak D call: TRBD2 (6 bases). The V gene's germline CDR1 is SGHDT and CDR2 YYEEEE. V was pared by 4 bases and J by 0 bases, with 14 bases between. The CDR3 spans 16 residues. CDR3 in DNA: TGTGCCAGCAGCGCCGATAGCGGAGCCTCCTACAATGAGCAGTTCTTC. Amino acid sequence: CASSADSGASYNEQFF.

V usage is TRBV9 and J usage is TRBJ2-3; D possibly corresponds to TRBD2 (6 bases). Germline CDR1 reads SGDLS; CDR2 reads YYNGEE. The CDR3 sequence is 16 residues long. Deletions cut 3 bases from V and 0 bases from J, with 14 bases between. The CDR3 nucleotides read TGTGCCAGCAGCGCCCTCCCCGGGGGTAGCACAGATACGCAGTATTTT. Protein product: CASSALPGGSTDTQYF.

V gene TRBV5-7 combines with J gene TRBJ2-1; TRBD2 agrees at 8 bases. TRBV5-7 is annotated as an ORF whose role is uncertain. The ends lost 3 bases at V and 3 bases at J; junction bases unmatched: 8. The CDR3 runs to 16 residues. CDR3 region: CASSSRSGRGYNEQFF. CDR3 bases: TGTGCCAGCAGCTCTCGAAGCGGGAGAGGCTACAATGAGCAGTTCTTC.

The chain is built from TRBV18 and TRBJ2-7; 14 bases line up with TRBD2. The CDR3 sequence is 17 residues long. V was clipped by 6 bases and J by 5 bases; unmatched bases: 12. Per germline, CDR1 KGHSH and CDR2 LQKENI. The CDR3 DNA follows: TGTGCCAGCTCCCCGGGACTAGCGGGAGCTTCCTTCAACGAGCAGTACTTC. Its protein product is CASSPGLAGASFNEQYF.

This rearrangement joins TRBV5-1 to TRBJ1-1; 7 nucleotides line up with TRBD1. V trimming: 3 bases; J trimming: 7 bases; junction bases outside the gene matches: 9. This CDR3 is 14 amino acids long. The germline V gene encodes CDR1 SGHRS and CDR2 YFSETQ. The CDR3 DNA is TGCGCCAGCAGCTCAGGAGGGGGCCAAGGTGAAGCTTTCTTT. This gives the protein CASSSGGGQGEAFF.

CDR3 sequence: CASSLVTGWDAFF. The CDR3 nucleotides are TGCGCCAGCAGCTTGGTGACAGGGTGGGACGCTTTCTTT. V is TRBV5-1 and J is TRBJ1-1, with 7 nucleotides matching TRBD1. J was trimmed by 11 bases and V by 0 bases; bases with no gene match: 7. The CDR3 has 13 amino acids. The germline CDR1 and CDR2 sequences are SGHRS and YFSETQ.

The chain employs TRBV11-2 and TRBJ1-6; the D gene is possibly TRBD1 (6 bases). Germline loops: CDR1 SGHAT, CDR2 FQNNGV. The CDR3 runs to 15 residues. Trimming cost V 2 bases and J 10 bases, with 15 bases left between them. The CDR3 reads CASSLLGALESPLHF. The CDR3, as DNA: TGTGCCAGCAGCTTACTGGGGGCATTAGAATCACCCCTCCACTTT.

This clone has a single count. This chain uses TRBV27 with TRBJ1-6, with D possibly being TRBD1 (5 bases). In germline, CDR1 is MNHEY, CDR2 SMNVEV (reference sequence). The CDR3 extends over 18 amino acids. V lost 2 bases to trimming and J lost 8 bases, with 22 bases between them. CDR3 sequence: CASSLGSPAGNGDSPLHF. As DNA, the CDR3 is TGTGCCAGCAGTTTAGGGTCCCCGGCAGGGAATGGGGATTCACCCCTCCACTTT.

The chain combines TRBV10-3 with TRBJ1-5; 7 bases are a match to TRBD1. The V segment lost 8 bases and the J segment 4 bases; nucleotides outside the gene matches: 5. The CDR3 extends over 13 amino acids. Germline CDR1 ENHRY, CDR2 SYGVKD. The CDR3 sequence is CAISGQENQPQHF. As DNA, the CDR3 is TGTGCCATCTCAGGACAGGAAAATCAGCCCCAGCATTTT.

V gene TRBV4-1 combines with J gene TRBJ2-2; 9 nucleotides match TRBD1. CDR1 is MGHRA and CDR2 is YSYEKL in the germline V gene. Unmatched junction bases numbered 3, after V lost 1 base and J lost 6 bases. The CDR3 runs 15 residues. The CDR3 loop reads CASSQGQGGAGELFF. The CDR3 nucleotides are TGCGCCAGCAGCCAAGGACAGGGGGGGGCCGGGGAGCTGTTTTTT.